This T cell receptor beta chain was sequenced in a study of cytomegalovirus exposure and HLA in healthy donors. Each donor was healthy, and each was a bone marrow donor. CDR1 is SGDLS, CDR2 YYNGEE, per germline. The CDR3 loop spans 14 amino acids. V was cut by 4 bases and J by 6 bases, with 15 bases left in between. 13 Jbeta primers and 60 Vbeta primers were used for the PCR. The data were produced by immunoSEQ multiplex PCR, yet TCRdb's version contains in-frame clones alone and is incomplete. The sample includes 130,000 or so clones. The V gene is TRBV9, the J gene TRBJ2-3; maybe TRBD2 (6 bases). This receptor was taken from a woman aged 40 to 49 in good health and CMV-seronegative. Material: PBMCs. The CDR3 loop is CASSPTQAGDTQYF. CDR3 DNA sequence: TGTGCCAGCAGCCCCACCCAGGCGGGGGATACGCAGTATTTT.